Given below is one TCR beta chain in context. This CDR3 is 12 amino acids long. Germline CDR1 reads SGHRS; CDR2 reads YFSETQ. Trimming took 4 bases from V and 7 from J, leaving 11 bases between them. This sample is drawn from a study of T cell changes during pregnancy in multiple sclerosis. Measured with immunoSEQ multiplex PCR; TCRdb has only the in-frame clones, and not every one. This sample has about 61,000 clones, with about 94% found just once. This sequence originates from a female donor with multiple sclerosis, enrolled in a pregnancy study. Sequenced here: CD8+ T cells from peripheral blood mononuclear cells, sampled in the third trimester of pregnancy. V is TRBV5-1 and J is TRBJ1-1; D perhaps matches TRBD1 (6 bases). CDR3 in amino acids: CASSMTGGEAFF. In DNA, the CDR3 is TGCGCCAGCAGCATGACAGGAGGTGAAGCTTTCTTT.